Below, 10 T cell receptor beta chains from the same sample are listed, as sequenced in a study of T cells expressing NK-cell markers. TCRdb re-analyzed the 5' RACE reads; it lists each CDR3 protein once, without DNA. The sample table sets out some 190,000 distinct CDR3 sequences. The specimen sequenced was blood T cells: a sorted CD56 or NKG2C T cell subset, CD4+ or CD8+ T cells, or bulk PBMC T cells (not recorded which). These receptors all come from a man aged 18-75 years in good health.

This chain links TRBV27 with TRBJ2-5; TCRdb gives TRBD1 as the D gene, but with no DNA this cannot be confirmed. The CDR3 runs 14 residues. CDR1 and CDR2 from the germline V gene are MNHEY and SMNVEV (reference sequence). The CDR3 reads CASSSLTDPETQYF.

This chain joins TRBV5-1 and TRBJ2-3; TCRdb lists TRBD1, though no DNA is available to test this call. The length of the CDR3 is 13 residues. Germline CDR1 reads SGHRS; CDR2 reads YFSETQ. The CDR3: CASAPARGDTQYF. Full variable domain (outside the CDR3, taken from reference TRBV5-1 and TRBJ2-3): KAGVTQTPRYLIKTRGQQVTLSCSPISGHRSVSWYQQTPGQGLQFLFEYFSETQRNKGNFPGRFSGRQFSNSRSEMNVSTLELGDSALYLCASAPARGDTQYFGPGTRLTVL.

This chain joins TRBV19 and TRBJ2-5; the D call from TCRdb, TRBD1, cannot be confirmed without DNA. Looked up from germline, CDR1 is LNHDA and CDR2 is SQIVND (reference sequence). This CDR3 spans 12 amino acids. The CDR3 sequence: CASTGQLGPQYF.

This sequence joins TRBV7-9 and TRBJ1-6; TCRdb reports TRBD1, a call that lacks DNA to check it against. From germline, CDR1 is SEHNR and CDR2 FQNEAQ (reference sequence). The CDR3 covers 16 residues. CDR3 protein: CASSLSATGVNSPLHF.

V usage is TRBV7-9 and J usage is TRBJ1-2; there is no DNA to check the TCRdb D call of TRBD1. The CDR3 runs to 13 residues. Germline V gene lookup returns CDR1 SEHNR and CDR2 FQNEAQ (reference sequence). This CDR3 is CASSSPLGGGYTF.

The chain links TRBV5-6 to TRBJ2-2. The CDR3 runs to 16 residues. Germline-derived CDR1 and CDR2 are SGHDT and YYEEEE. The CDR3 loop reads CASSSATKAESGELFF.

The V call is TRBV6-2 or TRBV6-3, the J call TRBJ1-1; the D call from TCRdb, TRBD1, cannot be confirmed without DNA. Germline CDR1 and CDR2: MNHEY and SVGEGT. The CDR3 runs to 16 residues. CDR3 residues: CASRIIPGPSGTEAFF.

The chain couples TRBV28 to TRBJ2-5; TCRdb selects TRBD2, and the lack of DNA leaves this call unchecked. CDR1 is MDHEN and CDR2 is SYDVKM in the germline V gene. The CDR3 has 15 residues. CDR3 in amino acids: CASSLLEGSEETQYF.

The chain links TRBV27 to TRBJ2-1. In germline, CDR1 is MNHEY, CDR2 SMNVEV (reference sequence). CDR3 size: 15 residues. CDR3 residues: CASSLAGGAYNEQFF.

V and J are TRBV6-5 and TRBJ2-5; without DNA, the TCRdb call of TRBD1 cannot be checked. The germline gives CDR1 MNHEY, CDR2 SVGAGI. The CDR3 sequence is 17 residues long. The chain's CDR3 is CASSYSYPRQGEETQYF.